Listed below are T cell receptor beta chains from one sample, sequenced in a study of OX40 agonist ivuxolimab in advanced cancers. The table came from immunoSEQ multiplex PCR; TCRdb's copy has only in-frame clones and leaves some out. The table shows about 55,000 clones, with 70% to 80% occurring only once. The specimen comprised CD4+ or CD8+ T cells sorted from blood, sampled in a trial of the OX40 agonist ivuxolimab. The receptors here all came from an adult with an advanced solid tumor such as melanoma, head and neck, liver or kidney cancer. The CDR3 runs from the conserved cysteine through the conserved F or W. A D gene is named only where the DNA matches it firmly. Rows may omit the clone size; those that give it use once, few, many or a size class.

clone size,D gene,V gene,J gene,CDR3 protein,CDR3 DNA
-,TRBD2,TRBV4-2,TRBJ2-3,CASSQDETSGFSTDTQYF,TGTGCCAGCAGCCAAGATGAGACTAGCGGGTTTAGCACAGATACGCAGTATTTT
-,-,TRBV7-2,TRBJ1-5,CASSLTRTSNQPQHF,TGTGCCAGCAGCTTAACCAGGACTAGCAATCAGCCCCAGCATTTT
-,-,TRBV18,TRBJ2-7,CASSPLPIGSEQYF,TGTGCCAGCTCACCCCTACCTATAGGATCCGAGCAGTACTTC
-,-,TRBV5-1,TRBJ2-7,CASSSPSSYEQYF,TGCGCCAGCAGCTCTCCAAGCTCCTACGAGCAGTACTTC
-,-,TRBV11-3,TRBJ2-3,CASSRGGSTDTQYF,TGTGCCAGCTCGCGGGGCGGAAGCACAGATACGCAGTATTTT
-,-,TRBV2,TRBJ1-4,CASSESPANEKLFF,TGTGCCAGCAGTGAGTCGCCCGCTAATGAAAAACTGTTTTTT
-,TRBD1,TRBV19,TRBJ1-4,CASRDGTGQTNEKLFF,TGTGCCAGTAGAGATGGGACAGGTCAAACTAATGAAAAACTGTTTTTT
-,-,TRBV2,TRBJ1-1,CASSAVGYDAFF,TGTGCCAGCAGCGCAGTCGGTTATGACGCTTTCTTT
few,-,TRBV10-3,TRBJ1-5,CAISDSNQPQHF,TGTGCCATCAGTGACTCAAATCAGCCCCAGCATTTT
-,-,TRBV6-1,TRBJ1-2,CASTPESPRAGGYTF,TGTGCCAGCACCCCCGAGAGTCCCAGGGCAGGAGGCTACACCTTC
once,-,TRBV7-9,TRBJ1-2,CASSMTANYGYTF,TGTGCCAGCAGCATGACAGCTAACTATGGCTACACCTTC
-,-,TRBV6-1,TRBJ1-1,CASSEGNLFVAFF,TGTGCCAGCAGTGAAGGGAATTTATTTGTAGCTTTCTTT
-,-,TRBV27,TRBJ1-6,CATLTGGLNSPLHF,TGTGCCACCCTTACTGGGGGTCTGAATTCACCCCTCCACTTT
-,-,TRBV6-5,TRBJ2-3,CASSRQWSTDTQYF,TGTGCCAGCAGTAGACAGTGGAGCACAGATACGCAGTATTTT
-,TRBD1,TRBV7-9,TRBJ1-2,CASSLNGGGGSYTF,TGTGCCAGCAGCTTAAACGGAGGGGGCGGGAGCTACACCTTC
few,TRBD1,TRBV15,TRBJ1-5,CATSSKGTGGYQPQHF,TGTGCCACCAGCTCCAAGGGGACAGGGGGCTATCAGCCCCAGCATTTT
-,-,TRBV20-1,TRBJ2-5,CTGNLQETQYF,TGCACCGGCAACCTACAAGAGACCCAGTACTTC
-,-,TRBV27,TRBJ1-2,CASSPRRGGGGYTF,TGTGCCAGCAGTCCGCGGCGGGGGGGTGGCGGCTACACCTTC
-,TRBD1,TRBV30,TRBJ2-7,CAWSRQGRSSYEQYF,TGTGCCTGGAGTCGACAGGGGCGGAGCTCCTACGAGCAGTACTTC
-,-,TRBV28,TRBJ1-1,CASSPPGGRWEAFF,TGTGCCAGCAGCCCCCCGGGGGGACGGTGGGAAGCTTTCTTT
few,-,TRBV27,TRBJ2-5,CASSSGQLRETQYF,TGTGCCAGCAGTTCCGGACAGTTAAGAGAGACCCAGTACTTC
few,-,TRBV28,TRBJ1-1,CASSPPRMGGTEAFF,TGTGCCAGCAGCCCGCCCCGGATGGGTGGCACTGAAGCTTTCTTT
-,-,TRBV4-3,TRBJ1-5,CASSQAAYFQPQHF,TGCGCCAGCAGCCAAGCGGCCTATTTTCAGCCCCAGCATTTT
few,-,TRBV29-1,TRBJ2-2,CSVVLAAGELFF,TGCAGCGTTGTATTGGCGGCCGGGGAGCTGTTTTTT
-,TRBD2,TRBV5-1,TRBJ2-1,CASSREVAGVLYNEQFF,TGCGCCAGCAGCCGGGAGGTAGCGGGGGTCCTCTACAATGAGCAGTTCTTC
few,-,TRBV7-8,TRBJ1-1,CASSKNRVNTEAFF,TGTGCCAGCAGCAAAAACAGGGTGAACACTGAAGCTTTCTTT
-,-,TRBV27,TRBJ1-5,CASSLAGANQPQHF,TGTGCCAGCAGTTTGGCGGGGGCCAATCAGCCCCAGCATTTT
-,-,TRBV28,TRBJ1-2,CASSSDIGYGYTF,TGTGCCAGCAGTTCGGACATTGGCTATGGCTACACCTTC
-,-,TRBV18,TRBJ2-1,CASSTSLGTVNEQFF,TGTGCCAGCTCAACATCGCTGGGCACAGTCAATGAGCAGTTCTTC
-,TRBD1,TRBV2,TRBJ1-2,CASNPDRGYGYTF,TGTGCCAGCAATCCCGACAGGGGGTATGGCTACACCTTC
once,-,TRBV9,TRBJ2-5,CASSATGTGGQKTQYF,TGTGCCAGCAGCGCGACCGGGACTGGGGGCCAAAAGACCCAGTACTTC
once,-,TRBV7-2,TRBJ2-2,CASSLRPAGGGELFF,TGTGCCAGCAGCTTACGGCCTGCCGGGGGCGGGGAGCTGTTTTTT
-,-,TRBV5-1,TRBJ1-2,CASSADRALYGYTF,TGCGCCAGCAGCGCGGACAGAGCCCTCTATGGCTACACCTTC
-,TRBD1,TRBV7-9,TRBJ1-4,CASSFWGQGATNEKLFF,TGTGCCAGCAGCTTCTGGGGACAGGGGGCAACTAATGAAAAACTGTTTTTT
-,-,TRBV5-1,TRBJ2-3,CASSLAIVGVKTGDTQYF,TGCGCCAGCAGCTTGGCCATAGTTGGGGTAAAGACCGGAGATACGCAGTATTTT
-,-,TRBV7-6,TRBJ1-6,CASSPTGKEAPLHF,TGTGCCAGCAGCCCCACGGGAAAAGAGGCACCCCTCCACTTT
-,-,TRBV5-6,TRBJ2-2,CASSQGLGTKNTGELFF,TGTGCCAGCAGCCAAGGTCTAGGAACTAAAAACACCGGGGAGCTGTTTTTT
-,-,TRBV28,TRBJ2-1,CASSSLTTVDNNEQFF,TGTGCCAGCAGTTCCCTTACGACAGTAGACAACAATGAGCAGTTCTTC
once,TRBD1,TRBV6-4,TRBJ1-2,CASRAGGAGYGYTF,TGTGCCAGCAGAGCAGGGGGCGCGGGCTATGGCTACACCTTC